This entry is about one T cell receptor (beta chain). This sample stems from a study of blood T cell repertoires in COVID-19. Seattle cases were enrolled at active infection and followed longitudinally. Profiling relied on immunoSEQ multiplex PCR, and the TCRdb table lists in-frame clones only, not all of them. Found here are over 200,000 clones, 65% to 90% of them singletons; the top ten hold 11%. The sequence derives from a man over 45 with COVID-19, enrolled during active disease. The sample taken for sequencing was peripheral blood.

CDR3 loop: CASSPSPGTTYEQYF. The CDR3 DNA sequence: TGTGCCAGCAGCCCAAGCCCCGGGACAACCTACGAGCAGTACTTC. This sequence joins TRBV9 and TRBJ2-7, with a possible D match to TRBD1 (6 bases). The V and J ends lost 4 bases and 2 bases respectively, with 16 bases between them. Germline values: CDR1 SGDLS, CDR2 YYNGEE. The CDR3 is 15 amino acids. Looking up the rest from reference TRBV9 and TRBJ2-7 gives the full variable domain: DSGVTQTPKHLITATGQRVTLRCSPRSGDLSVYWYQQSLDQGLQFLIQYYNGEERAKGNILERFSAQQFPDLHSELNLSSLELGDSALYFCASSPSPGTTYEQYFGPGTRLTVT.